These T cell receptor beta chains were read from a single sample in a study of blood T cell repertoires in COVID-19. Sequencing used immunoSEQ multiplex PCR; TCRdb keeps in-frame clones, though not all of them. The sample has about 260,000 clones, less than 90% seen once. The specimen was peripheral blood. The receptors shown here come from a man aged 55-75 years who had recovered from COVID-19. Each CDR3 is given without its conserved first and last residue.

v_call	j_call	cdr3_aa
TRBV27	TRBJ2-1	ASSLLLAGEQF
TRBV19	TRBJ1-1	ASSARQGVGSEAF
TRBV28	TRBJ1-2	ASSLPWAGGGYT
TRBV27	TRBJ1-4	ASSSPTGGALEKLF
TRBV6-5	TRBJ1-4	ASSETGINEKLF
TRBV30	TRBJ1-2	AWSRDSISGYT
TRBV14	TRBJ1-1	ASSFRVESEAF
TRBV19	TRBJ1-2	ATLGTGYNYGYT
TRBV14	TRBJ2-1	ASSQDLGGGQF
TRBV23-1	TRBJ2-4	ASSQSGRGAKNIQY
TRBV5-4	TRBJ1-6	ASSQLTVSPLH
TRBV2	TRBJ1-2	VSSPTGLGTQGYT
TRBV4-1	TRBJ2-2	ASSQRLAGAATGELF
TRBV9	TRBJ2-5	ASSVGTSGVQETQY
TRBV7-9	TRBJ2-5	ASSLSKGGQETQY
TRBV11-2	TRBJ1-1	ASSLDWQGKTF
TRBV6-5	TRBJ1-2	ASTRDRAGRYT
TRBV9	TRBJ2-6	ASSVQGAGANVLT
TRBV6-1	TRBJ2-2	ASSEARHTGELF
TRBV6-5	TRBJ2-2	ASKKLGGNTGELF
TRBV7-7	TRBJ2-1	ASSPEGARSYNEQF
TRBV7-9	TRBJ2-5	ASSSTRAGWGLWTQY
TRBV28	TRBJ2-2	ASSPLGGVGTGELF
TRBV11-2	TRBJ2-7	ASSFVGANEQY
TRBV2	TRBJ2-1	ASRAERGRERNEQF
TRBV6-5	TRBJ2-7	ASSPTNYEQY
TRBV9	TRBJ2-3	ASSVALLADSTDTQY
TRBV7-7	TRBJ2-5	ASSQLGRGKQETQY
TRBV7-2	TRBJ1-2	ASGRLATVGYT